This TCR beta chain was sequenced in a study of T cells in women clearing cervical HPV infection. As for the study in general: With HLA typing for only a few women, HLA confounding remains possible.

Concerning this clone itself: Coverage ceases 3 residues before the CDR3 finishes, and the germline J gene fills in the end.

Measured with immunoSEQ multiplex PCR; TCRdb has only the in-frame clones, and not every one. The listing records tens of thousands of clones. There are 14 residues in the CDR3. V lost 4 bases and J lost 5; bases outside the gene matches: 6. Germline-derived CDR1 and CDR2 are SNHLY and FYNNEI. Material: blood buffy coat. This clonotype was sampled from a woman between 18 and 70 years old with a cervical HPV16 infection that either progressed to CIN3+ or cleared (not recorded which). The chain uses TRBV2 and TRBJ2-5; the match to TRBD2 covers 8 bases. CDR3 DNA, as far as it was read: TGTGCCAGCAGTGTCGGGCGGGAGGCGGAGACC. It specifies CASSVGREAET. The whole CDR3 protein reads CASSVGREAETQYF.